These T cell receptor beta chains were read from a single sample in a study of shared clonotypes between healthy human individuals. Assay used: immunoSEQ multiplex PCR; TCRdb lists only in-frame clones, some missing. The table records over 1.5 million clones, about 98% of them present only once. Source material: naive CD4+ T cells sorted from blood. The receptors were sampled from a man aged 25-45 years in good health. The CDR3 runs from the conserved cysteine through the conserved F or W. The D gene is left open where the match is weak.

V gene	J gene	D gene	CDR3 length	CDR3 protein	CDR3 DNA
TRBV2	TRBJ2-3	NA	13	CASSEGGRHTQYF	TGTGCCAGCAGTGAAGGGGGCCGGCATACGCAGTATTTT
TRBV7-9	TRBJ1-3	NA	17	CASSRKGEEGARNTIYF	TGTGCCAGCAGCCGCAAGGGCGAAGAAGGGGCGCGAAACACCATATATTTT
TRBV6-4	TRBJ2-5	NA	13	CASSKQGGETQYF	TGTGCCAGCAGTAAACAGGGAGGGGAGACCCAGTACTTC
TRBV18	TRBJ2-2	NA	17	CASSPVRGAWSTGELFF	TGTGCCAGCTCACCAGTAAGGGGCGCTTGGTCCACCGGGGAGCTGTTTTTT
TRBV30	TRBJ1-5	TRBD1	13	CAWSGTGYQPQHF	TGTGCCTGGTCCGGGACAGGGTATCAGCCCCAGCATTTT
TRBV5-4	TRBJ2-1	NA	15	CASRSPGYKDNEQFF	TGTGCCAGCAGGTCACCGGGATACAAGGACAATGAGCAGTTCTTC
TRBV18	TRBJ2-3	NA	14	CASSPPSSTDTQYF	TGTGCCAGCTCACCACCATCCAGCACAGATACGCAGTATTTT
TRBV9	TRBJ2-4	NA	17	CASSVVVQFRAKNIQYF	TGTGCCAGCAGCGTAGTCGTCCAATTTAGGGCCAAAAACATTCAGTACTTC
TRBV30	TRBJ1-5	NA	13	CAWSVHIYQPQHF	TGTGCCTGGAGTGTACACATTTATCAGCCCCAGCATTTT
TRBV5-5	TRBJ2-7	TRBD2	14	CASSPLAASYEQYF	TGTGCCAGCAGCCCACTAGCGGCTTCCTACGAGCAGTACTTC
TRBV6-1	TRBJ2-1	NA	15	CASKPPLSRGNEQFF	TGTGCCAGCAAACCGCCCCTTAGTCGGGGCAATGAGCAGTTCTTC
TRBV5-6	TRBJ2-7	NA	13	CASSLPSSGEQYF	TGTGCCAGCAGCTTGCCGTCTAGTGGCGAGCAGTACTTC
TRBV6-5	TRBJ2-7	NA	13	CAVRDAGMDEQYF	TGTGCCGTACGTGATGCAGGGATGGACGAGCAGTACTTC
TRBV5-1	TRBJ2-7	TRBD1	14	CASSFDRAPYEQYF	TGCGCCAGCAGTTTTGACAGGGCCCCCTACGAGCAGTACTTC
TRBV6-4	TRBJ2-3	TRBD2	15	CASSVSSGRVDTQYF	TGTGCCAGCAGTGTGTCTAGCGGGAGAGTGGATACGCAGTATTTT
TRBV5-5	TRBJ1-1	TRBD1	13	CASSLRGHTEAFF	TGTGCCAGCAGCTTAAGGGGGCATACTGAAGCTTTCTTT
TRBV7-2	TRBJ1-5	NA	16	CASSFNSAGGNQPQHF	TGTGCCAGCAGCTTCAACAGTGCGGGAGGCAATCAGCCCCAGCATTTT
TRBV29-1	TRBJ2-1	TRBD1	16	CSTLFLRDSRYNEQFF	TGCAGCACTCTATTCCTCCGGGACAGCCGATACAATGAGCAGTTCTTC
TRBV20-1	TRBJ2-3	NA	10	CSAGLDTQYF	TGCAGTGCGGGTTTGGATACGCAGTATTTT
TRBV5-1	TRBJ2-2	TRBD2	14	CASVSGSNTGELFF	TGCGCCTCTGTTAGCGGGTCGAACACCGGGGAGCTGTTTTTT
TRBV29-1	TRBJ2-2	TRBD2	14	CSVGPAGGPGELFF	TGCAGCGTTGGACCGGCGGGAGGGCCTGGGGAGCTGTTTTTT
TRBV5-5	TRBJ2-7	NA	15	CASSLEGLFSYEQYF	TGTGCCAGCAGCTTGGAGGGTCTCTTCTCCTACGAGCAGTACTTC
TRBV6-5	TRBJ2-4	TRBD1	16	CASSYSAPGQGGIQYF	TGTGCCAGCAGTTACTCTGCACCGGGACAGGGGGGCATTCAGTACTTC
TRBV19	TRBJ1-5	TRBD1	15	CASSIRDRGNQPQHF	TGTGCCAGTAGTATCCGGGACAGGGGGAATCAGCCCCAGCATTTT
TRBV11-2	TRBJ2-1	TRBD2	16	CASSRTSGASYNEQFF	TGTGCCAGCAGCAGGACTAGCGGGGCGTCCTACAATGAGCAGTTCTTC
TRBV11-3	TRBJ2-1	NA	13	CASSLAGGTEQFF	TGTGCCAGCAGCTTAGCAGGCGGGACCGAGCAGTTCTTC
TRBV5-1	TRBJ1-5	NA	14	CASSAGDSNQPQHF	TGCGCCAGCAGCGCAGGGGATAGCAATCAGCCCCAGCATTTT
TRBV30	TRBJ2-7	NA	16	CAWSVGVGGPSYEQYF	TGTGCCTGGAGTGTCGGGGTCGGGGGCCCCTCCTACGAGCAGTACTTC
TRBV25-1	TRBJ1-4	NA	15	CASSEPKAGDVKLFF	TGTGCCAGCAGTGAACCCAAGGCAGGGGACGTAAAACTGTTTTTT
TRBV27	TRBJ1-2	TRBD1	14	CASSEDRASRGYTF	TGTGCCAGCAGTGAAGACAGGGCGTCTCGGGGCTACACCTTC
TRBV25-1	TRBJ1-2	TRBD1	11	CASRTGEGYTF	TGTGCCAGCCGGACAGGGGAGGGCTACACCTTC
TRBV29-1	TRBJ1-4	NA	13	CSVLRPLNEKLFF	TGCAGCGTTCTTAGACCACTTAATGAAAAACTGTTTTTT